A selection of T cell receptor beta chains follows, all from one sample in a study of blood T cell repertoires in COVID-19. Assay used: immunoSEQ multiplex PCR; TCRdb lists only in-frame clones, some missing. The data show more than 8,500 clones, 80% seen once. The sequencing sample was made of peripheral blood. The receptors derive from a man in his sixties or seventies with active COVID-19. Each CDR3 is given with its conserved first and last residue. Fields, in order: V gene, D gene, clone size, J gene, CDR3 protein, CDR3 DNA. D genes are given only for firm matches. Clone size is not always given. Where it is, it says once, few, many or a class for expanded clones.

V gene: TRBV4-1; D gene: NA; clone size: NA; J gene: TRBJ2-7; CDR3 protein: CASRLGPGTSYEQYF; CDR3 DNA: TGCGCCAGCAGACTGGGCCCGGGAACCTCCTACGAGCAGTACTTC
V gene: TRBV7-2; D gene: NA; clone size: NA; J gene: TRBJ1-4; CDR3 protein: CASSPQPGQYATNEKLFF; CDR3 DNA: TGTGCCAGCAGCCCGCAACCCGGACAGTATGCAACTAATGAAAAACTGTTTTTT
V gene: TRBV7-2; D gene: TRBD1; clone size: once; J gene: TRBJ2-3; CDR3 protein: CASSLAMDRTSDTQYF; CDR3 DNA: TGTGCCAGCAGCTTAGCGATGGACAGGACTTCAGATACGCAGTATTTT
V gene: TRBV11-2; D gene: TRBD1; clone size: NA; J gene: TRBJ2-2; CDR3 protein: CASSSGTGYMGELFF; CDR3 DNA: TGTGCCAGCAGCTCCGGGACAGGGTATATGGGGGAGCTGTTTTTT
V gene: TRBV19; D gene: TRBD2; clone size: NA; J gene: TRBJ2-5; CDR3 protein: CASSPRSGSDQETQYF; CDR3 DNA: TGTGCCAGTAGTCCTCGGAGCGGGAGTGACCAAGAGACCCAGTACTTC
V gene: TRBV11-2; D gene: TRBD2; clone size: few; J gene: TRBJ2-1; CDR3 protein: CASSLDYGLAGLF; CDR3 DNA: TGTGCCAGCAGCTTAGATTATGGACTAGCGGGACTCTTC
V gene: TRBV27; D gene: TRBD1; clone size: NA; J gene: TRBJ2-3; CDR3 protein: CASSLRQGDRTQYF; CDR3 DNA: TGTGCCAGCAGTTTGAGACAGGGAGATAGGACGCAGTATTTT
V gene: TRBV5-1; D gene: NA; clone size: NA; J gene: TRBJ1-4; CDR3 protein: CASSLAQGGEKLFF; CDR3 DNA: TGCGCCAGCAGCTTAGCGCAGGGTGGTGAAAAACTGTTTTTT
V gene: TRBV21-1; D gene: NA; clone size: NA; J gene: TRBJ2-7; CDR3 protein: CASSGALAGYRYTDYEQYF; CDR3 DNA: TGTGCCAGCAGCGGGGCCCTTGCTGGGTATAGGTACACCGACTACGAGCAGTACTTC
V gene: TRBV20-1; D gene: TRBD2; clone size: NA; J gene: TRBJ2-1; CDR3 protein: CSASYTPGLADNEQFF; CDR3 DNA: TGCAGTGCTAGTTATACTCCGGGACTAGCAGACAATGAGCAGTTCTTC
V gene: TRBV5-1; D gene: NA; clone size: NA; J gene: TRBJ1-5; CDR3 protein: CASSSAPGEEYSNQPQHF; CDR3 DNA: TGCGCCAGCAGCTCCGCCCCGGGAGAAGAGTATAGCAATCAGCCCCAGCATTTT
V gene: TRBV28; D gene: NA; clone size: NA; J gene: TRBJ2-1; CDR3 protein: CASSTGGFREQFF; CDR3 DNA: TGTGCCAGCAGCACCGGGGGTTTCAGGGAGCAGTTCTTC
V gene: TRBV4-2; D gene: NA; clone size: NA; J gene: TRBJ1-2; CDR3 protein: CASSQDPAALLYGYTF; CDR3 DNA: TGTGCCAGCAGCCAAGATCCGGCGGCCCTCCTCTATGGCTACACCTTC
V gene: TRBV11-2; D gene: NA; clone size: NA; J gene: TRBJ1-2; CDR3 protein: CASSLTDGYTF; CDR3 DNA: TGTGCCAGCAGCTTGACAGATGGCTACACCTTC